One sample yielded the 17 T cell receptor beta chains listed below, sequenced in a study of T cells in localized non-small cell lung cancer. Assay: immunoSEQ multiplex PCR; the TCRdb copy retains only in-frame clones and omits some. Of 25,000 or so clones in the sample, more than 75% were seen once. The specimen was PBMCs, collected before any cancer treatment. The receptor source for this set is a man aged 40-75 years with stage II lung adenocarcinoma.

The V gene is TRBV6-5, the J gene TRBJ2-7; tentatively, D is TRBD1 (6 bases). The V end was cut by 2 bases, the J end by 4 bases, with 12 bases between. The CDR3 contains 14 residues. Looked up from germline, CDR1 is MNHEY and CDR2 is SVGAGI. The CDR3 DNA reads TGTGCCAGCAGTTACGATCACAGGGAATACGAGCAGTACTTC. It codes for CASSYDHREYEQYF.

The chain links TRBV28 to TRBJ1-1; 8 bases are a match to TRBD1. In germline, CDR1 is MDHEN, CDR2 SYDVKM. This CDR3 comprises 14 residues. V was clipped by 5 bases and J by 4 bases; unmatched bases: 6. The CDR3 sequence: CASSPGGVGTEAFF. For the CDR3, the DNA is TGTGCCAGCAGTCCAGGGGGCGTCGGCACTGAAGCTTTCTTT.

CDR3 nucleotides: TGTGCCAGCTCAGTAGGGGAGGACACTGAAGCTTTCTTT. Amino acid sequence: CASSVGEDTEAFF. The rearrangement uses TRBV18 and TRBJ1-1, with a tentative D call TRBD1 (5 bases). The CDR3 is 13 amino acids. Germline CDR1 reads KGHSH; CDR2 reads LQKENI. V gave up 5 bases and J gave up 3 bases, with 10 bases separating them.

The rearrangement joins TRBV21-1 to TRBJ2-5; TRBD2 is the table's D call and was not checked against the DNA. TRBV21-1 is assigned pseudogene status. The CDR3 extends over 15 amino acids. CDR3 DNA: TGTGCCAGCAGCAAAGGCTGCCCGGGGGAAGAGACCCAGTACTTC. Amino acid sequence: CASSKGCPGEETQYF.

V usage is TRBV6-4 and J usage is TRBJ2-1; weak D call: TRBD2 (6 bases). The germline gives CDR1 MRHNA, CDR2 SNTAGT. The V end lost 2 bases, the J end lost 0 bases, and 11 bases lay between the germline ends. The CDR3 has 16 amino acids. Here the CDR3 DNA reads TGTGCCAGCAGTGACCAGGTGGGGGGCTCCTACAATGAGCAGTTCTTC. It translates to CASSDQVGGSYNEQFF.

V is TRBV19 and J is TRBJ2-5; 10 bases are a match to TRBD1. CDR3 length: 13 amino acids. Unmatched junction bases numbered 1, after V lost 6 bases and J lost 3 bases. Germline CDR1 LNHDA, CDR2 SQIVND (reference sequence). The CDR3 nucleotides read TGTGCCAGTAGCGGGACAGGGGAAGAGACCCAGTACTTC. Amino acids: CASSGTGEETQYF. Full variable domain (remainder filled in from reference TRBV19 and TRBJ2-5): DGGITQSPKYLFRKEGQNVTLSCEQNLNHDAMYWYRQDPGQGLRLIYYSQIVNDFQKGDIAEGYSVSREKKESFPLTVTSAQKNPTAFYLCASSGTGEETQYFGPGTRLLVL.

The chain carries TRBV7-2 and TRBJ1-2; TRBD1 is a possible D gene (5 bases). CDR3 length: 15 residues. Germline V gene data show CDR1 as SGHTA and CDR2 as FQGNSA. The germline V and J ends were trimmed by 5 bases and 1 base, with 14 bases remaining between them. The CDR3 sequence: CASSPRQTDNYGYTF. The CDR3 DNA is TGTGCCAGCAGCCCCAGACAGACCGATAACTATGGCTACACCTTC.

J is TRBJ1-2 and V is TRBV9; 12 bases agree with TRBD1. The trim removed 0 bases at V and 6 bases at J, leaving 9 bases unmatched. The CDR3 runs 17 residues. Germline loops: CDR1 SGDLS, CDR2 YYNGEE. CDR3 nucleotide sequence: TGTGCCAGCAGCGTAGATGGGACAGGGGGCGCGAGCAATGGCTACACCTTC. As protein: CASSVDGTGGASNGYTF.

The chain links TRBV5-4 to TRBJ2-1; 8 bases are a match to TRBD2. Per germline, CDR1 SGHNT and CDR2 YYREEE (reference sequence). The CDR3 consists of 16 residues. After removal of 3 bases from V and 5 bases from J, the junction contained 10 bases not matched to a gene. CDR3 amino acids: CASSSDPLAGDNEQFF. CDR3 DNA sequence: TGTGCCAGCAGCTCCGATCCCCTAGCGGGCGACAATGAGCAGTTCTTC. Complete variable domain (other parts from reference TRBV5-4 and TRBJ2-1): ETGVTQSPTHLIKTRGQQVTLRCSSQSGHNTVSWYQQALGQGPQFIFQYYREEENGRGNFPPRFSGLQFPNYSSELNVNALELDDSALYLCASSSDPLAGDNEQFFGPGTRLTVL.

The rearrangement links TRBV30 to TRBJ1-2; 7 positions match TRBD1. Germline V gives CDR1 GTSNPN, CDR2 SVGIG (reference sequence). After removal of 5 bases from V and 0 bases from J, the junction contained 6 bases not matched to a gene. CDR3 length equals 14 residues. The DNA of the CDR3 is TGTGCCTGGTCGCGGGGGACAGCTAACTATGGCTACACCTTC. Protein sequence: CAWSRGTANYGYTF.

The CDR3 region is CASSVGGLSYNEQFF. CDR3 bases: TGTGCCAGCAGCGTAGGGGGACTCTCCTACAATGAGCAGTTCTTC. The J gene is TRBJ2-1, the V gene TRBV9, with TRBD2 as a possible D gene (6 bases). This CDR3 has 15 amino acids. CDR1 is SGDLS and CDR2 is YYNGEE in the germline V gene. V was pared by 0 bases and J by 0 bases, with 7 bases between.

The chain joins TRBV6-6 to TRBJ1-2; maybe TRBD1 (5 bases). Germline-derived CDR1 and CDR2 are MNHNY and SVGAGI (reference sequence). V lost 8 bases and J 5 bases, leaving 15 bases between the germline ends. The CDR3 has 13 residues. CDR3 amino acids: CASSRGARYGYTF. CDR3 bases: TGTGCCAGCTCCAGAGGGGCCCGATATGGCTACACCTTC.

The chain employs TRBV27 and TRBJ2-1; possibly TRBD2 for D (6 bases). The CDR3 spans 14 residues. CDR1 is MNHEY and CDR2 is SMNVEV in the germline V gene (reference sequence). V was cut by 3 bases and J by 5 bases, with 11 bases left in between. The CDR3 DNA reads TGTGCCAGCAGTTTTAGCGGTCCCCACAATGAGCAGTTCTTC. This encodes CASSFSGPHNEQFF.

The sample holds a few counts of this clone. J is TRBJ2-1 and V is TRBV7-9, with 8 nucleotides matching TRBD2. Germline CDR1 is SEHNR and CDR2 is FQNEAQ (reference sequence). V shed 0 bases, J shed 5 bases, and the junction held 6 bases outside the gene matches. This CDR3 region has 16 residues. DNA of the CDR3: TGTGCCAGCAGCTTAGCGCCATTAGCGGGAAACAATGAGCAGTTCTTC. It encodes CASSLAPLAGNNEQFF.

The chain is built from TRBV18 and TRBJ2-2; 11 nucleotides match TRBD2. J lost 5 bases, V lost 6 bases, and 8 bases had no gene match. CDR3 length: 16 residues. Germline CDR1 reads KGHSH; CDR2 reads LQKENI. CDR3 in DNA: TGTGCCAGCTCTCCCCCTAGCGGGGGGCTTACCGGGGAGCTGTTTTTT. It translates to CASSPPSGGLTGELFF.

The rearrangement links TRBV30 to TRBJ2-3; possible D gene TRBD1, 8 bases. Looked up from germline, CDR1 is GTSNPN and CDR2 is SVGIG (reference sequence). This CDR3 spans 14 amino acids. V lost 4 bases and J 6 bases, leaving 17 bases between the germline ends. The chain's CDR3 is CAWTYIQGGDTQYF. CDR3 coding DNA: TGTGCCTGGACGTATATACAGGGGGGGGATACGCAGTATTTT.

The genes are TRBV6-5 and TRBJ2-2, with 8 bases identical to TRBD2. V was pared by 4 bases and J by 4 bases, with 8 bases of the junction left unmatched. CDR1 and CDR2 from the germline V gene are MNHEY and SVGAGI. The CDR3 has 16 amino acids. CDR3 in DNA: TGTGCCAGCAGTTCCGGACTAGCTACGGTCACCGGGGAGCTGTTTTTT. Its protein product is CASSSGLATVTGELFF.